One sample yielded the 30 T cell receptor beta chains listed below, sequenced in a study of beta chain features in type 1 diabetes. Study-wide points: TCRB CDR3s from Type 1 diabetes patients were moderately but significantly shorter in all four CD4+ subsets.

No antigen is known for these receptors. The sequenced template was cDNA made from the entire isolated RNA. The protocol was immunoSEQ multiplex PCR, while the TCRdb copy is restricted to in-frame clones and leaves out a portion. The data show around 690,000 clones, with around 11% seen just once and roughly 0.12% held by the top ten. The sample comprised naive CD4+ T cells from blood. These receptors originate from a man aged 25-40 years with type 1 diabetes.

The chain couples TRBV10-1 to TRBJ2-2, with 7 bases matching TRBD2. Per the germline V gene, CDR1 is WNHNN and CDR2 is SYGVQD (reference sequence). V dropped 5 bases and J dropped 6; count of bases not matched to a gene: 9. This CDR3 has 15 residues. This CDR3 is CASSQKWTSPGELFF. The CDR3 coding sequence is TGCGCCAGCAGTCAAAAGTGGACTAGTCCCGGGGAGCTGTTTTTT.

This chain joins TRBV4-1 and TRBJ2-6, with a weak D call TRBD2 (5 bases). Trimming took 0 bases from V and 1 from J, leaving 10 bases between them. The CDR3 is made up of 17 amino acids. Germline CDR1 MGHRA, CDR2 YSYEKL. The CDR3 loop reads CASSQDWGVSGANVLTF. CDR3 bases: TGCGCCAGCAGCCAAGATTGGGGAGTTTCTGGGGCCAACGTCCTGACTTTC.

This clone appeared a few times. V is TRBV5-1 and J is TRBJ2-5, with D uncertain. The CDR3 sequence is 15 residues long. V lost 0 bases, J lost 5 bases, and 14 bases lay in between. Per germline, CDR1 SGHRS and CDR2 YFSETQ. CDR3 sequence: CASSLASVSRETQYF. CDR3 sequence (DNA): TGCGCCAGCAGCTTGGCGTCAGTAAGTCGGGAGACCCAGTACTTC.

This clone was counted only a few times. The chain joins TRBV9 to TRBJ2-2; D uncertain. CDR1 SGDLS and CDR2 YYNGEE come from the germline V gene. Trimming stripped 6 bases from V and 0 bases from J, with 6 bases between. CDR3 length: 13 amino acids. The CDR3 protein is CASTFANTGELFF. CDR3 nucleotides: TGTGCCAGCACCTTCGCGAACACCGGGGAGCTGTTTTTT.

V usage is TRBV7-8 and J usage is TRBJ1-6; D not resolved. The germline V gene encodes CDR1 SGHVS and CDR2 FQNEAQ. The V end was cut by 5 bases, the J end by 8 bases, with 16 bases between. The CDR3 runs to 15 residues. In nucleotides, the CDR3 is TGTGCCAGCAGCCCTGTGCAGGTCGGGGATTCACCCCTCCACTTT. It specifies CASSPVQVGDSPLHF.

The chain uses TRBV7-2 and TRBJ2-5; D may be TRBD1 (6 bases). The CDR3 totals 15 residues. The germline V gene encodes CDR1 SGHTA and CDR2 FQGNSA. The germline V and J ends were trimmed by 8 bases and 9 bases, with 25 bases remaining between them. The CDR3 nucleotides read TGTGCCAGCGTCATTTCTTTGGTACAGGGTAGTGCCCAGTACTTC. Its translation is CASVISLVQGSAQYF.

This rearrangement joins TRBV4-1 to TRBJ1-1; D is perhaps TRBD1 (5 bases). V was cut by 1 base and J by 1 base, with 10 bases left in between. The V gene's germline CDR1 is MGHRA and CDR2 YSYEKL. The CDR3 runs 15 residues. The CDR3 nucleotides read TGCGCCAGCAGCCAAGCCCCCACAGGGAACACTGAAGCTTTCTTT. Encoded protein: CASSQAPTGNTEAFF.

The chain employs TRBV2 and TRBJ1-5; weak D call: TRBD1 (5 bases). Germline-derived CDR1 and CDR2 are SNHLY and FYNNEI. Trimming shortened V by 2 bases and J by 6 bases, and 11 bases separated the two germline ends. The CDR3 loop spans 14 amino acids. The CDR3 region is CASSELEGLQPQHF. CDR3 nucleotides: TGTGCCAGCAGTGAACTTGAGGGACTTCAGCCCCAGCATTTT.

A few counts support this clone. The chain is built from TRBV10-3 and TRBJ2-3; 8 nucleotides match TRBD2. The V and J ends lost 4 bases and 0 bases, in that order; junction bases with no gene match: 6. Germline CDR1 is ENHRY and CDR2 is SYGVKD. The CDR3 totals 16 residues. CDR3 coding DNA: TGTGCCATCAGTGGGAAGCGGGGGCCGAGCACAGATACGCAGTATTTT. Translation gives CAISGKRGPSTDTQYF.

This clone was recorded a few times. J is TRBJ1-5 and V is TRBV28, with D maybe TRBD1 (5 bases). This CDR3 comprises 14 residues. Germline-derived CDR1 and CDR2 are MDHEN and SYDVKM. Trimming pared 3 bases from V and 6 bases from J, leaving 12 bases between. The CDR3 region has the DNA TGTGCCAGCAGTTTGACGGGCGGGGGTCAGCCCCAGCATTTT. Protein: CASSLTGGGQPQHF.

This chain's CDR3 is CASSQDRGLGEQYF. DNA of the CDR3: TGCGCCAGCAGCCAGGACAGGGGGCTTGGCGAGCAGTACTTC. The chain combines TRBV5-1 with TRBJ2-7, with 11 bases lining up with TRBD1. Germline-derived CDR1 and CDR2 are SGHRS and YFSETQ. V shed 4 bases, J shed 6 bases, and the junction held 6 bases outside the gene matches. This CDR3 contains 14 residues.

This clone appeared a few times. The chain uses TRBV7-9 and TRBJ2-7; weak D call: TRBD2 (6 bases). This CDR3 comprises 14 residues. CDR1 SEHNR and CDR2 FQNEAQ come from the germline V gene (reference sequence). V was pared by 5 bases and J by 3 bases, with 14 bases between. The CDR3 region is CASSASGSDYEQYF. Here the CDR3 DNA reads TGTGCCAGCAGCGCCAGCGGGTCCGACTACGAGCAGTACTTC. Filled out from reference TRBV7-9 and TRBJ2-7, the complete variable domain reads DTGVSQNPRHKITKRGQNVTFRCDPISEHNRLYWYRQTLGQGPEFLTYFQNEAQLEKSRLLSDRFSAERPKGSFSTLEIQRTEQGDSAMYLCASSASGSDYEQYFGPGTRLTVT.

J is TRBJ2-1 and V is TRBV9; D remains ambiguous. The CDR3 has 13 amino acids. Germline lookup yields CDR1 SGDLS and CDR2 YYNGEE. V dropped 1 base and J dropped 9 bases, with 11 bases sitting between them. The CDR3 loop reads CASSVNSQFEQFF. CDR3 sequence (DNA): TGTGCCAGCAGCGTAAACAGCCAATTTGAGCAGTTCTTC.

The table lists this clone with a few counts. The chain carries TRBV7-2 and TRBJ1-5; D uncertain. Deletions cut 2 bases from V and 6 bases from J, with 8 bases between. The CDR3 has 13 residues. Germline-derived CDR1 and CDR2 are SGHTA and FQGNSA. CDR3 DNA sequence: TGTGCCAGCAGCTTAACGGATCGTCAGCCCCAGCATTTT. The encoded protein is CASSLTDRQPQHF.

This clone appeared a few times. This chain links TRBV7-9 with TRBJ1-6; 9 nucleotides agree with TRBD1. Germline-derived CDR1 and CDR2 are SEHNR and FQNEAQ (reference sequence). The CDR3 is 15 residues long. The junction had 6 bases not matched to a gene; V was cut back by 5 bases and J by 7 bases. The CDR3 DNA reads as TGTGCCAGCAGCATCCGACAGGGGGAGAATTCACCCCTCCACTTT. It codes for CASSIRQGENSPLHF.

As to this clone: A much larger clone lies a single base off, so this may be a read error. V is TRBV13 and J is TRBJ2-7; 7 bases line up with TRBD1. The CDR3 contains 14 residues. Per the germline V gene, CDR1 is PRHDT and CDR2 is FYEKMQ (reference sequence). V lost 0 bases, J lost 2 bases, and 1 base stayed unmatched. CDR3 amino acids: CASSLGQGPYEQYF. CDR3 in DNA: TGTGCCAGCAGCTTAGGACAGGGGCCCTACGAGCAGTACTTC.

This clone was counted between two and nine times. The chain carries TRBV5-1 and TRBJ2-5, with D unresolved. Germline V CDR1 and CDR2: SGHRS, YFSETQ. The V gene lost 4 bases and the J gene lost 0 bases, with 4 bases spanning the gap. The CDR3 is 12 amino acids. The chain's CDR3 is CASSAYQETQYF. DNA for the CDR3: TGCGCCAGCAGCGCGTACCAAGAGACCCAGTACTTC.

Of note for this clone: The same CDR3 also results from other DNA sequences found in this sample. Written as DNA, the CDR3 is TGCAGCGTTGGGACGTTCTATGGCTACACCTTC. It is translated as CSVGTFYGYTF. This chain links TRBV29-1 with TRBJ1-2; no clear D gene. Trimming shortened V by 4 bases and J by 4 bases, and 7 bases separated the two germline ends. Germline CDR1 reads SQVTM; CDR2 reads ANQGSEA. This CDR3 contains 11 residues.

In DNA, the CDR3 is TGTGCCAGTAGTATGGGCAGGGTCGAAGAGACCCAGTACTTC. Protein product: CASSMGRVEETQYF. The chain couples TRBV19 to TRBJ2-5, with D maybe TRBD1 (5 bases). CDR1 is LNHDA, CDR2 SQIVND, per germline (reference sequence). The CDR3 totals 14 residues. Between the trimmed V and J ends, which lost 3 bases and 3 bases, there was a span of 11 bases. The whole variable domain, filled in from reference TRBV19 and TRBJ2-5, reads DGGITQSPKYLFRKEGQNVTLSCEQNLNHDAMYWYRQDPGQGLRLIYYSQIVNDFQKGDIAEGYSVSREKKESFPLTVTSAQKNPTAFYLCASSMGRVEETQYFGPGTRLLVL.

The V and J genes are TRBV6-5 and TRBJ2-1; unclear D gene. There are 12 residues in the CDR3. Between the trimmed V and J ends, which lost 1 base and 8 bases, there was a span of 6 bases. The germline V gene encodes CDR1 MNHEY and CDR2 SVGAGI. Written as DNA, the CDR3 is TGTGCCAGCAGTTACTGGGCAGATGAGCAGTTCTTC. Encoded protein: CASSYWADEQFF.

The V gene is TRBV18, the J gene TRBJ1-5; weak D call: TRBD1 (5 bases). Looked up from germline, CDR1 is KGHSH and CDR2 is LQKENI. CDR3 size: 13 residues. V dropped 6 bases and J dropped 2 bases, with 8 bases sitting between them. The CDR3 sequence is CASSLTGNQPQHF. The CDR3 DNA reads as TGTGCCAGCTCGCTGACAGGCAATCAGCCCCAGCATTTT.

This rearrangement joins TRBV6-6 to TRBJ1-5; D not resolved. Trimming pared 7 bases from V and 4 bases from J, leaving 11 bases between. This CDR3 spans 13 amino acids. CDR1 and CDR2 from the germline V gene are MNHNY and SVGAGI (reference sequence). The CDR3 spells CASTDRGNQPQHF. The CDR3 bases are TGTGCCAGCACTGACCGAGGTAATCAGCCCCAGCATTTT.

This clone was counted a few times. This chain connects TRBV2 to TRBJ1-2; possible D gene TRBD1, 6 bases. Trimming shortened V by 4 bases and J by 1 base, and 13 bases separated the two germline ends. CDR3 length: 15 amino acids. CDR1 and CDR2 from the germline V gene are SNHLY and FYNNEI. The CDR3 DNA follows: TGTGCCAGCAGTGCAACAGGGCCTAATAACTATGGCTACACCTTC. It is translated as CASSATGPNNYGYTF.

There are a few counts of this clone. This sequence joins TRBV7-2 and TRBJ2-6, with D unresolved. The CDR3 covers 15 residues. V lost 1 base to trimming and J lost 4 bases, with 8 bases between them. The germline V gene encodes CDR1 SGHTA and CDR2 FQGNSA. The CDR3 reads CASSLGVAGANVLTF. The CDR3 nucleotides read TGTGCCAGCAGCTTAGGGGTTGCCGGGGCCAACGTCCTGACTTTC.

This clone was counted only a few times. This sequence joins TRBV28 and TRBJ2-5, with D unclear. V was clipped by 7 bases and J by 7 bases, with 19 bases between them. The germline CDR1 and CDR2 sequences are MDHEN and SYDVKM. CDR3 size: 14 residues. CDR3 region: CASTGNAPHGTQYF. CDR3 bases: TGTGCCAGCACAGGAAACGCCCCCCACGGGACCCAGTACTTC.

Only a few counts were recorded for this clone. V usage is TRBV7-9 and J usage is TRBJ1-1; no definite D call. The CDR3 spans 14 residues. Germline V gene data show CDR1 as SEHNR and CDR2 as FQNEAQ (reference sequence). V was trimmed by 5 bases and J by 1 base, leaving 11 bases between them. In nucleotides, the CDR3 is TGTGCCAGCAGCCTAGTCTGGGAGAACACTGAAGCTTTCTTT. Its protein product is CASSLVWENTEAFF.

With respect to this clone: Different DNA sequences within this sample yield the same CDR3. The chain joins TRBV2 to TRBJ1-4; the D gene is possibly TRBD1 (6 bases). CDR3 length equals 13 residues. Germline CDR1 reads SNHLY; CDR2 reads FYNNEI. Trimming took off 4 bases at V and 5 bases at J, with 8 bases between the two ends. Here the CDR3 DNA reads TGTGCCAGCAGTGCAGGGACAAATGAAAAACTGTTTTTT. It specifies CASSAGTNEKLFF.

This clone was observed a few times. The V gene is TRBV19, the J gene TRBJ2-7, with D maybe TRBD1 (5 bases). This CDR3 region has 13 residues. The germline CDR1 and CDR2 sequences are LNHDA and SQIVND (reference sequence). Trimming removed 0 bases from V and 6 bases from J, with 9 bases in between. CDR3: CASSIEARVEQYF. CDR3 bases: TGTGCCAGTAGTATAGAAGCCAGGGTCGAGCAGTACTTC.

This rearrangement joins TRBV10-3 to TRBJ2-5; 11 bases line up with TRBD1. The length of the CDR3 is 17 residues. V lost 8 bases to trimming and J lost 2 bases; unmatched junction nucleotides: 13. Per the germline V gene, CDR1 is ENHRY and CDR2 is SYGVKD. CDR3 sequence: CAISTQAGTGGQETQYF. The CDR3 DNA follows: TGTGCCATCTCAACTCAAGCCGGGACAGGGGGTCAAGAGACCCAGTACTTC.

The rearrangement links TRBV7-2 to TRBJ2-5; possibly TRBD2 for D (5 bases). The V and J ends lost 3 bases and 4 bases respectively, with 21 bases between them. Germline V CDR1 and CDR2: SGHTA, FQGNSA. The CDR3 extends over 17 amino acids. In DNA, the CDR3 is TGTGCCAGCAGCTTGGACGGACTTCCCGCGGTCGGAGAGACCCAGTACTTC. Amino acids: CASSLDGLPAVGETQYF.